Included here is one TCR beta chain sequence, with context. The antigen is not known. The data belong to a study of early stage breast cancer tumors. Across the study: Most invasive tumors, about 75% of the 16, were ER+/PR+/HER2-. The ER+/PR+/HER2- tumors included 7 to 9 ductal and a few lobular carcinomas.

This CDR3 region has 20 residues. J gave up 3 bases and V 2 bases, and 14 bases lay outside the gene matches. The V gene's germline CDR1 is MDHEN and CDR2 SYDVKM. Libraries were prepared by immunoSEQ multiplex PCR; TCRdb keeps only in-frame clonotypes and omits some of them. The sample has 40,000 to 60,000 clones; about 80% are singletons. Whole-study results and caveats: Unsorted bulk genomic DNA sequencing lacked pairing and functional marker data.

This receptor was identified in a person aged 45 to 60 with breast cancer. The chain links TRBV28 to TRBJ2-2, with 11 bases identical to TRBD2. Material: blood. CDR3 in DNA: TGTGCCAGCAGTTTACCTGGGACTAGCGGATCCGAAACTTACACCGGGGAGCTGTTTTTT. Protein: CASSLPGTSGSETYTGELFF.